These T cell receptor beta chains were read from a single sample in a study of breast tumors, draining lymph nodes, adjacent tissues. TCRdb fed the multiplex PCR reads into MiXCR, producing one record per CDR3 protein. Among 15,000 or so distinct CDR3 sequences listed, approximately 45% were seen once. The material sequenced was tumor-adjacent breast tissue. Receptor source: a female donor with breast cancer. Some clones in this sample may be carry-over from other donors' samples. CDR3s include the opening cysteine and the closing phenylalanine or tryptophan. Fields, in order: V gene, clone size, D gene, J gene, CDR3 DNA, CDR3 protein. D genes are given only for firm matches. Only some rows state a clone size, as once, few, many or a class for expanded clones.

V: TRBV9
size: many
D: TRBD1
J: TRBJ2-1
DNA: TGTGCCAGCAGCCATCAGACAGGGGGCGCGTACAATGAGCAGTTCTTC
CDR3: CASSHQTGGAYNEQFF

V: TRBV7-2
size: -
D: TRBD1
J: TRBJ2-7
DNA: TGTGCCAGCAACTCGGACAGGGAGAATGCCTACGAGCAGTACTTC
CDR3: CASNSDRENAYEQYF

V: TRBV7-2
size: -
D: -
J: TRBJ1-2
DNA: TGTGCCAGCAGCTTATTAGGCTTCTATGGCTACACCTTC
CDR3: CASSLLGFYGYTF

V: TRBV7-6
size: -
D: TRBD1
J: TRBJ1-2
DNA: TGTGCCAGCAGCGTTAAGACAGGGTCGCCGTCTGGCTACACCTTC
CDR3: CASSVKTGSPSGYTF

V: TRBV2
size: many
D: -
J: TRBJ2-5
DNA: TGTGCCAGCAGGGGCGGGGAGACCCAGTACTTC
CDR3: CASRGGETQYF

V: TRBV5-1
size: medium-sized
D: TRBD2
J: TRBJ2-7
DNA: TGCGCCAGCAGCGCGACTAGCGGGAGTGTCGCCTACGAGCAGTACTTC
CDR3: CASSATSGSVAYEQYF

V: TRBV12-3/TRBV12-4
size: -
D: -
J: TRBJ1-1
DNA: TGTGCCAGCAGTTTGGGGCCGGGCACTGAAGCTTTCTTT
CDR3: CASSLGPGTEAFF

V: TRBV19
size: many
D: TRBD1
J: TRBJ2-5
DNA: TGTGCCAGTATCACCTTAGACAGGGAAGAGACCCAGTACTTC
CDR3: CASITLDREETQYF

V: TRBV2
size: many
D: -
J: TRBJ1-4
DNA: TGTGCCAGCAGTCCGGGCCCTGGGGGGAAACTGTTTTTT
CDR3: CASSPGPGGKLFF

V: TRBV12-3/TRBV12-4
size: -
D: TRBD1
J: TRBJ2-2
DNA: TGTGCCAGCAGCGGTAGGACAGGGGGCGGCACCGGGGAGCTGTTTTTT
CDR3: CASSGRTGGGTGELFF

V: TRBV9
size: medium-sized
D: -
J: TRBJ1-3
DNA: TGTGCCAGCAGCGTAGGGACCGCGGGAGGAAACACCATATATTTT
CDR3: CASSVGTAGGNTIYF

V: TRBV20-1
size: many
D: -
J: TRBJ2-5
DNA: TGCAGTGCTAGAGACCTACCGGTCCGGGGGGAGACCCAGTACTTC
CDR3: CSARDLPVRGETQYF

V: TRBV27
size: -
D: TRBD1
J: TRBJ1-5
DNA: TGTGCCAGCAGTTCCCGGACAGGGAGGATAAGCAATCAGCCCCAGCATTTT
CDR3: CASSSRTGRISNQPQHF

V: TRBV20-1
size: -
D: TRBD2
J: TRBJ2-1
DNA: TGCAGTGCCGTAGCGGGGGGCCAGAGCTCCTACAATGAGCAGTTCTTC
CDR3: CSAVAGGQSSYNEQFF

V: TRBV5-4
size: many
D: -
J: TRBJ2-5
DNA: TGTGCCAGCAGCTCCCCCGGGGGCCAAGAGACCCAGTACTTC
CDR3: CASSSPGGQETQYF

V: TRBV11-3
size: many
D: TRBD1
J: TRBJ2-6
DNA: TGTGCCAGCAGCCCCGGGACAGGGCGGGCTGGGGCCAACGTCCTGACTTTC
CDR3: CASSPGTGRAGANVLTF

V: TRBV9
size: -
D: -
J: TRBJ1-4
DNA: TGTGCCACCAATCGTGGGAGACCTAATGAAAAACTGTTTTTT
CDR3: CATNRGRPNEKLFF

V: TRBV7-8
size: many
D: TRBD2
J: TRBJ2-1
DNA: TGTGCCAGCAGCCTCGGACTAGCGGGGGTCGGGGGTGAGCAGTTCTTC
CDR3: CASSLGLAGVGGEQFF

V: TRBV6-6
size: few
D: -
J: TRBJ2-1
DNA: TGTGCCAGCACTAAGGGGGAGGGATACAATGAGCAGTTCTTC
CDR3: CASTKGEGYNEQFF

V: TRBV20-1
size: -
D: -
J: TRBJ1-5
DNA: TGCAGTGCTGTAGAACAGGGTATATGGCAGCCCCAGCATTTT
CDR3: CSAVEQGIWQPQHF

V: TRBV5-1
size: many
D: -
J: TRBJ2-1
DNA: TGCGCCAGCAAGGAAAGCAGCTCCTACAATGAGCAGTTCTTC
CDR3: CASKESSSYNEQFF

V: TRBV10-3
size: -
D: -
J: TRBJ1-2
DNA: TGTGCCATCAGTGAGGGTGACAGTTGGTTGGGCTATGGCTACACCTTC
CDR3: CAISEGDSWLGYGYTF

V: TRBV9
size: medium-sized
D: -
J: TRBJ1-2
DNA: TGTGCCAGCAGCGCCCGTGGGGGCGCTAACTATGGCTACACCTTC
CDR3: CASSARGGANYGYTF

V: TRBV5-6
size: -
D: TRBD1
J: TRBJ2-7
DNA: TGTGCCAGCAGGCGCCGGGACAGGGGCTCTTACGAGCAGTACTTC
CDR3: CASRRRDRGSYEQYF

V: TRBV25-1
size: many
D: -
J: TRBJ1-6
DNA: TGTGCCAGCAGTGTTTCCAGGGATTCACCCCTCCACTTT
CDR3: CASSVSRDSPLHF

V: TRBV5-1
size: -
D: TRBD2
J: TRBJ2-1
DNA: TGCGCCAGCAGCGCAGCCCCGACTAGCGGGAGGAATGAGCAGTTCTTC
CDR3: CASSAAPTSGRNEQFF

V: TRBV6-1
size: many
D: TRBD2
J: TRBJ2-3
DNA: TGTGCCAGCAGCAAAACCGGGACTAGCGGCATCACAGATACGCAGTATTTT
CDR3: CASSKTGTSGITDTQYF

V: TRBV5-1
size: few
D: -
J: TRBJ1-3
DNA: TGCGCCAGCAAGACAGTACCTTCTGGAAACACCATATATTTT
CDR3: CASKTVPSGNTIYF

V: TRBV9
size: -
D: -
J: TRBJ2-5
DNA: TGTGCCAGCAGCGTGGGGGGATTCCAAGAGACCCAGTACTTC
CDR3: CASSVGGFQETQYF

V: TRBV3-2
size: many
D: -
J: TRBJ1-2
DNA: TGTGCCAGATACCTAACCCAGACAGGGGCCAGAAACTATGGCTACACCTTC
CDR3: CARYLTQTGARNYGYTF

V: TRBV20-1
size: few
D: TRBD2
J: TRBJ2-1
DNA: TGCAGTGCTAGAGGGACTAGCGGGAGGAATGAGCAGTTCTTC
CDR3: CSARGTSGRNEQFF

V: TRBV9
size: medium-sized
D: -
J: TRBJ1-2
DNA: TGTGCCAGCAGCGTAGCCACAGCTAACTATGGCTACACCTTC
CDR3: CASSVATANYGYTF

V: TRBV6-5
size: -
D: TRBD2
J: TRBJ2-7
DNA: TGTGCCAGCAGGGCTAGCGGGATAAACTTCTACGAGCAGTACTTC
CDR3: CASRASGINFYEQYF

V: TRBV20-1
size: -
D: -
J: TRBJ1-2
DNA: TGCAGTGCAATAGGGGGGGTTGGCTACACCTTC
CDR3: CSAIGGVGYTF

V: TRBV20-1
size: medium-sized
D: -
J: TRBJ1-3
DNA: TGCAGTGCTAGGAACCCCAACTCTGGAAACACCATATATTTT
CDR3: CSARNPNSGNTIYF

V: TRBV11-2
size: once
D: TRBD2
J: TRBJ2-7
DNA: TGTGCCAGCAGCTTGGGTAGCGGGAGTATGTCCTACGAGCAGTACTTC
CDR3: CASSLGSGSMSYEQYF

V: TRBV12-3/TRBV12-4
size: -
D: TRBD1
J: TRBJ2-3
DNA: TGTGCCAGCAGCCTGACAGGGGGTGAAACAGATACGCAGTATTTT
CDR3: CASSLTGGETDTQYF

V: TRBV19
size: many
D: TRBD1
J: TRBJ2-1
DNA: TGTGCCAGTAGTCTGCTAACAGGGGGCCCCTACAATGAGCAGTTCTTC
CDR3: CASSLLTGGPYNEQFF

V: TRBV4-1
size: -
D: TRBD1
J: TRBJ2-7
DNA: TGCGCCAGCAGCCAAGATAACAGGGGATATGGCTACGAGCAGTACTTC
CDR3: CASSQDNRGYGYEQYF

V: TRBV7-3
size: many
D: -
J: TRBJ1-1
DNA: TGTGCCAGCAGCTTACACATGAACACTGAAGCTTTCTTT
CDR3: CASSLHMNTEAFF

V: TRBV7-2
size: few
D: -
J: TRBJ1-1
DNA: TGTGCCAGCAGCCCCGCCGGGCGGACTGAAGCTTTCTTT
CDR3: CASSPAGRTEAFF

V: TRBV20-1
size: -
D: -
J: TRBJ2-2
DNA: TGCAGTGCTACTCCCGATCGCACCGGGGAGCTGTTTTTT
CDR3: CSATPDRTGELFF

V: TRBV20-1
size: few
D: TRBD1
J: TRBJ2-1
DNA: TGCAGTGCTAGAGATCGGAGACAGGGATTCTACAATGAGCAGTTCTTC
CDR3: CSARDRRQGFYNEQFF

V: TRBV7-2
size: -
D: -
J: TRBJ2-2
DNA: TGTGCCAGCAGCTTGGATCAGGGTGACGGGGAGCTGTTTTTT
CDR3: CASSLDQGDGELFF

V: TRBV13
size: many
D: -
J: TRBJ1-1
DNA: TGTGCCAGCAGCTTTGGGACAAGGGGGACTGAAGCTTTCTTT
CDR3: CASSFGTRGTEAFF